This T cell receptor beta chain was observed in a study of T-cell memory formation after mild COVID-19. Background on the study: Clusters were largely donor specific.

UMIs and sample barcodes were carried by the TCR alpha and TCR beta cDNA libraries that 5'RACE produced using constant-segment primers. From the 5' RACE reads, TCRdb called clonotypes with MiXCR, one entry per CDR3 protein. Of more than 150,000 distinct CDR3 sequences in the sample, approximately 17% were seen once. From germline, CDR1 is MDHEN and CDR2 SYDVKM. The trim removed 6 bases at V and 7 bases at J, leaving 14 bases unmatched. The length of the CDR3 is 16 residues. V is TRBV28 and J is TRBJ1-2; TRBD1 matches 10 bases. The sequencing sample was made of PBMCs or a T cell subset sorted from them (not recorded which). This clonotype originated in a man aged 18 to 35 who had mild COVID-19 (a few samples of this study predate the infection). Cell type and time point are not known. CDR3: CASSPAMRQGARGYTF. The DNA for the CDR3 is TGTGCCAGCAGCCCCGCAATGAGACAGGGGGCCCGTGGCTACACCTTC.